In this sample, the clone carrying this TCR beta chain turned up a few times. Its specificity is not known. Germline and junction disagree at one end, which may indicate a read error. The data originate from a study of glioma-infiltrating T cells. Amplification of TCR alpha and beta CDR3 regions from RNA used iRepertoire nested multiplex PCR. One-step reverse transcription and amplification started from about 100-400 ng of tissue mRNA or PBMC total RNA. Via MiXCR, TCRdb re-called the multiplex PCR reads, giving one row per CDR3 protein. The top ten hold around 30% of the sample, which has roughly 120,000 distinct CDR3 sequences, 20% to 25% seen once. CDR3 length: 13 residues. Germline CDR1 reads MNHGY; CDR2 reads SVAAGI. Study-level findings and limits: CDR3 overlap between tissue and blood was very small.

This clonotype was sampled from a human donor with low-grade glioma or glioblastoma, undergoing nonglioma brain surgery, or in good health (not recorded which). Sequences were obtained from glioma tissue, nonneoplastic brain tissue, or PBMCs (not recorded which). The chain combines TRBV6-9 with TRBJ2-1; D remains ambiguous. The CDR3 is CSSAATQFNEQFF. For the CDR3, the DNA is TGTTCCAGTGCAGCGACCCAGTTTAATGAGCAGTTCTTC.